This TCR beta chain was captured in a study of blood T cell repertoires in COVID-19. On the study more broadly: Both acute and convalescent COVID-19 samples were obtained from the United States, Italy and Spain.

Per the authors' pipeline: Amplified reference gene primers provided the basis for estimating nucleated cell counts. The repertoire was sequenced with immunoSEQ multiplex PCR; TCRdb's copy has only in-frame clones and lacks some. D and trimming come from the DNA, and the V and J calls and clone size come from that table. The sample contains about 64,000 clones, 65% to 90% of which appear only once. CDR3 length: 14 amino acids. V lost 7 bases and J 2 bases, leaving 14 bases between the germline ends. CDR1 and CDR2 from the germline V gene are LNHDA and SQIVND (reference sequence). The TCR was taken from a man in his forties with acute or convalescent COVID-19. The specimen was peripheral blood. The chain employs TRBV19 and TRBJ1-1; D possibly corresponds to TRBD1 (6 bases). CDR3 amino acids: CASTPRGGNTEAFF. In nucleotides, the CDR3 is TGTGCCAGTACCCCAAGGGGGGGCAACACTGAAGCTTTCTTT.